The sample holds one count of the clone carrying this T cell receptor (beta chain). The repertoire was sequenced with immunoSEQ multiplex PCR; TCRdb's copy has only in-frame clones and lacks some. This table has over 85,000 clones, roughly nine tenths appearing once. This sample is drawn from a study of blood T cell repertoires in COVID-19. The V gene's germline CDR1 is LGHNA and CDR2 YNFKEQ. V dropped 4 bases and J dropped 1; count of bases not matched to a gene: 7. The CDR3 runs to 16 residues. This sequence originates from a man aged 45 to 65 with active COVID-19. The chain combines TRBV4-2 with TRBJ1-2, with TRBD1 matching 9 bases. Sequencing was done on a sample of peripheral blood. The CDR3 bases are TGTGCCAGCAGCCTCCGGACAGGGGATAATAACTATGGCTACACCTTC. Amino acid sequence: CASSLRTGDNNYGYTF.